The source of this T cell receptor beta chain is a study of CD8+ T cells in alopecia areata. Overall study: Oral tofacitinib (5 to 10 mg twice daily) was administered to treated patients.

The germline gives CDR1 MNHNY, CDR2 SVGAGI (reference sequence). Trimming cost V 7 bases and J 4 bases, with 16 bases left between them. The CDR3 loop spans 14 amino acids. As for this clone: The target antigen is unknown.

Treatment meaning: oral pan-JAK inhibitor, 5-10 mg twice daily. In each case, RNA was isolated and then reverse transcribed into cDNA as the sequencing template. The method was immunoSEQ multiplex PCR; TCRdb's version includes in-frame clones alone and lacks a portion of them. The repertoire holds about 180,000 clones, with around 51% as singletons. Study conclusions and caveats: A great number of expanded lesional clones endured in scalp and blood during tofacitinib. An increase in clonality over normal scalp was evident in lesional scalp, especially alopecia totalis/universalis. Tofacitinib delivered significant drops in scalp clonality and in expanded CD8+ clones among the top 100.

The input for sequencing was CD8+ T cells sorted from blood, taken around week 54, from a patient treated with tofacitinib. The V call is TRBV6-6, the J call TRBJ2-5; D not certain. The receptor was isolated from a human donor with alopecia areata. CDR3 sequence: CASTISNIGETQYF. CDR3 bases: TGTGCCAGCACTATTAGTAATATCGGAGAGACCCAGTACTTC.